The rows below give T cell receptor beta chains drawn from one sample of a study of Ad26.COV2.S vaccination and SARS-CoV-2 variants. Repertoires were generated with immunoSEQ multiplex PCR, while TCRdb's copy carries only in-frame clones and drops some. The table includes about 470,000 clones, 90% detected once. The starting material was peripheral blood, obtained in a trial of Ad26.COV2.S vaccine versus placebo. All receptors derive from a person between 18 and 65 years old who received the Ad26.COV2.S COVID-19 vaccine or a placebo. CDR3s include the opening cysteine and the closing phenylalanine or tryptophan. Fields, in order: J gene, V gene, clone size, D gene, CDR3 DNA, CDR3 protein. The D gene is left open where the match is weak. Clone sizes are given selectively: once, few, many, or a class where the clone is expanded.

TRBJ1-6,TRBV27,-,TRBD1,TGTCCCCTGGGCGGCAGGGACAGCCTAAAGATCTCCTATAATTCACCCCTCCACTTT,CPLGGRDSLKISYNSPLHF
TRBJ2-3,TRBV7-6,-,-,TGTGCCAGCAGCCCCCGGGCGGGGACCTCAGATACGCAGTATTTT,CASSPRAGTSDTQYF
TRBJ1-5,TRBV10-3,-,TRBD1,TGTGCCATCAGCGATGGGACAGGGCTAAATCAGCCCCAGCATTTT,CAISDGTGLNQPQHF
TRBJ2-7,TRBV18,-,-,TGTGCCAGCTCACCTGGGGGCGGGATCTACGAGCAGTACTTC,CASSPGGGIYEQYF
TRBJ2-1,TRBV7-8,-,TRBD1,TGTGCCAGCAGCTCGCGGGACAGGGAATACAATGAGCAGTTCTTC,CASSSRDREYNEQFF
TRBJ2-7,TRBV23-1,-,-,TGCGCCAGGAAAAACACGACCTACGAGCAGTACTTC,CARKNTTYEQYF
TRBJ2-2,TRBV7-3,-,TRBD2,TGTGCCAGCAGCCCCAGGACTAGCGGGGCGAACACCGGGGAGCTGTTTTTT,CASSPRTSGANTGELFF
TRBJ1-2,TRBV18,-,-,TGTGCCAGCTCACGTGACAGATCCTATGGCTACACCTTC,CASSRDRSYGYTF
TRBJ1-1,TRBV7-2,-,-,TGTGCCAGCAGCTTAGATCAGAACACTGAAGCTTTCTTT,CASSLDQNTEAFF
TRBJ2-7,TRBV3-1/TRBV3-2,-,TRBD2,TGTGCCAGCAGCCAAGCGACTAGCGGGAGCTACGAGCAGTACTTC,CASSQATSGSYEQYF
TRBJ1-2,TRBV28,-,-,TGTGCCAGCGTTAAAGTGGGACTAACAGACTATGGCTACACCTTC,CASVKVGLTDYGYTF
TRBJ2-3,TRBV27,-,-,TGTGCCAGCAGTTCCCGACGCGGAGGCACAGATACGCAGTATTTT,CASSSRRGGTDTQYF
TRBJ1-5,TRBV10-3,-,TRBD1,TGTGCCATCAGACCCGACAGGGAGGACCAGCCCCAGCATTTT,CAIRPDREDQPQHF
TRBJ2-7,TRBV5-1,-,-,TGCGCCAGCAGCTTAAATAGTTGGGTCTACGAGCAGTACTTC,CASSLNSWVYEQYF
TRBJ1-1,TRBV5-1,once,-,TGCGCCAGCAGCTTGGTACCTGGGGGCCGGAACACTGAAGCTTTCTTT,CASSLVPGGRNTEAFF
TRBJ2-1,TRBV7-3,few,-,TGTGCCAGCAGCTTAATGGCAGGGGGGACACACGATGAGCAGTTCTTC,CASSLMAGGTHDEQFF
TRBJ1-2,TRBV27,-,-,TGTGCCAGCAGTCTAGGGGGAGGCAACTATGGCTACACCTTC,CASSLGGGNYGYTF
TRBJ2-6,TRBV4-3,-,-,TGCGCCAGCAGCCAAGGGACAGCTTCCTCCTCTGGGGCCAACGTCCTGACTTTC,CASSQGTASSSGANVLTF
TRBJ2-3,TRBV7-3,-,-,TGTGCCAGCAGCTTAACCCCTAGTGGGGCGCAGTATTTT,CASSLTPSGAQYF
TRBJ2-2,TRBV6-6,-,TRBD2,TGTGCCAGCAGTTCCCTCGCGGGAGGAACCGGGGAGCTGTTTTTT,CASSSLAGGTGELFF